These T cell receptor beta chains were read from a single sample in a study of blood T cell repertoires in COVID-19. Generated by immunoSEQ multiplex PCR, the TCRdb table keeps only in-frame clones and is missing some. Here the sample spans 60,000 to 75,000 clones, almost 90% being singletons. Sequencing was done on a sample of peripheral blood. Receptors were obtained from a woman of 80 years or more with active COVID-19. CDR3s leave out the opening cysteine and the closing phenylalanine or tryptophan. The order of the fields is clone size, V gene, J gene, CDR3 protein. Rows give clone size only sometimes, using once, few, many, or a class for an expanded clone.

abundance: .; v_gene: TRBV5-8; j_gene: TRBJ2-6; CDR3aa: ASSQGQSSGANVLT
abundance: .; v_gene: TRBV5-4; j_gene: TRBJ2-7; CDR3aa: ASSLDGGGNSYEQY
abundance: few; v_gene: TRBV5-1; j_gene: TRBJ2-7; CDR3aa: ASSLDPGQGAKQY
abundance: .; v_gene: TRBV5-4; j_gene: TRBJ2-6; CDR3aa: ASSPSMGAGANVLT
abundance: once; v_gene: TRBV2; j_gene: TRBJ1-1; CDR3aa: ASSDVTGVTEAF
abundance: .; v_gene: TRBV5-1; j_gene: TRBJ2-2; CDR3aa: ASRTGWQTGELF
abundance: once; v_gene: TRBV11-2; j_gene: TRBJ1-2; CDR3aa: ASSLGGQHPNYGYT
abundance: .; v_gene: TRBV6-1; j_gene: TRBJ1-2; CDR3aa: ASSEGRFRGNYGYT
abundance: .; v_gene: TRBV4-1; j_gene: TRBJ2-3; CDR3aa: ASSQEAWGPEGDTQY
abundance: .; v_gene: TRBV24-1; j_gene: TRBJ2-5; CDR3aa: ATSDPDSTYQETQY
abundance: once; v_gene: TRBV18; j_gene: TRBJ1-2; CDR3aa: ASSMGQASIHGYT